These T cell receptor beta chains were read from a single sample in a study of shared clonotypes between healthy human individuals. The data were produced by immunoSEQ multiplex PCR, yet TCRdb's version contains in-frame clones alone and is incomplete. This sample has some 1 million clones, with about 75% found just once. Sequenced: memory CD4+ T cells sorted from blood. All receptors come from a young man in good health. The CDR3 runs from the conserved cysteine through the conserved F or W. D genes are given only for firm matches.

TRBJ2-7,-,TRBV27,CASSLSAFSYEQYF
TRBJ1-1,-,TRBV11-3,CASSLVRGGEAFF
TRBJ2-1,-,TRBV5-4,CASSLVRGEQFF
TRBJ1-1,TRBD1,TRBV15,CATSTATGAAFF
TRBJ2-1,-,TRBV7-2,CASRRGGVASYNEQFF
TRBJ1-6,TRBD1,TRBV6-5,CASSYGPTGGNSPLHF
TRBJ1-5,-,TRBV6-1,CASSEAPVYSNQPQHF
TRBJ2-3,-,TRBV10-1,CASSGIGPTDTQYF
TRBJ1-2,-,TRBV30,CAWSVSNAGGYGYTF
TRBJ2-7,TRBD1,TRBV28,CASSPTGGWYEQYF
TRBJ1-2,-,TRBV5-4,CASSLERHLYDGYTF
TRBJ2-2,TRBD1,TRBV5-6,CASTKQGIGTGELFF
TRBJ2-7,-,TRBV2,CASSVGRGDYEQYF
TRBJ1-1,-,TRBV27,CASSFQGGNTEAFF
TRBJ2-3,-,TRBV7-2,CASSLIIDTQYF
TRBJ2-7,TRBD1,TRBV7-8,CASSLQTGVYEQYF
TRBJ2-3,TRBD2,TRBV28,CASRGLAGGQRDTQYF
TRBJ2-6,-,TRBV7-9,CASSQSSGANVLTF
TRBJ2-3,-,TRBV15,CATSSRGAGALDTQYF
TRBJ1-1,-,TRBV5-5,CASVRPPQNTEAFF
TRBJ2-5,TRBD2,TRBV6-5,CASSYGIAGMETQYF
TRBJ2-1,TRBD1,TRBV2,CARGQEAIEQFF
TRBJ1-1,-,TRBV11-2,CASSSQGTGTEAFF
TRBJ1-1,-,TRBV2,CASSSKGTNTEAFF
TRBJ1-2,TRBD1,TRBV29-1,CSVEDPGGGYGYTF
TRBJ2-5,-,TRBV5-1,CASSLGGGAEKTQYF